This is a list of T cell receptor beta chains from one sample in a study of T cell changes during pregnancy in multiple sclerosis. Using immunoSEQ multiplex PCR, the repertoire was profiled, and TCRdb retains in-frame clones only, with some absent. In the table there are fewer than 70,000 clones, roughly 92% of which are singletons. The sequencing used CD8+ T cells from peripheral blood mononuclear cells, collected in the third trimester of pregnancy. The source is a female donor in good health, enrolled as a control in a pregnancy study. Each CDR3 is given with its conserved first and last residue. D genes are given only for firm matches. Some rows have no size entry. The others give once, few or many, or a class for an expanded clone.

CDR3 DNA	CDR3 protein	J gene	D gene	clone size	V gene
TGTGCCAGCAGCGTAGGGGCAGGGTCCAATAATTCACCCCTCCACTTT	CASSVGAGSNNSPLHF	TRBJ1-6	NA	NA	TRBV9
TGCAGCGTCCCAGAGTCAGCTCCGGGAGAGCAGTTCTTC	CSVPESAPGEQFF	TRBJ2-1	NA	NA	TRBV29-1
TGTGCCAGCAGCTTACAGGGGGCCACTTCCCTAACAGCAAACATTCAGTACTTC	CASSLQGATSLTANIQYF	TRBJ2-4	TRBD1	NA	TRBV7-9
TGTGCCAGCAGGTACAGGGGATCCGCGGGGGAGACCCAGTACTTC	CASRYRGSAGETQYF	TRBJ2-5	NA	NA	TRBV6-6
TGTGCCAGCAGCTTGGGCAGGTTTAATGAGCAGTTCTTC	CASSLGRFNEQFF	TRBJ2-1	NA	NA	TRBV5-5
TGTGCCTGGTGGGGGGAGGCAGATACGCAGTATTTT	CAWWGEADTQYF	TRBJ2-3	NA	NA	TRBV30
TGTGCCAGCAGTGACGGGACAGGTTTTATTCAGTACTTC	CASSDGTGFIQYF	TRBJ2-4	TRBD1	NA	TRBV6-1
TGTGCCTGGAGTGGGAGGGGGCATCAGCCCCAGCATTTT	CAWSGRGHQPQHF	TRBJ1-5	TRBD1	NA	TRBV30
TGTGCCAGCAGTTCCGCAGGGGGGTGGGAGCAGTACTTC	CASSSAGGWEQYF	TRBJ2-7	NA	NA	TRBV27
TGTGCCAGCAGTTCAGCAATAGCGGGGTACTCCGAGCAGTACTTC	CASSSAIAGYSEQYF	TRBJ2-7	TRBD2	NA	TRBV6-6
TGTGCCTGGAGTCTGCCGGGACAGGGAACTGAAGCTTTCTTT	CAWSLPGQGTEAFF	TRBJ1-1	TRBD1	few	TRBV30
TGTGCCAGCAGCCTAGGGAGACTTGAAGCTTTCTTT	CASSLGRLEAFF	TRBJ1-1	NA	NA	TRBV7-9
TGTGCCAGCAGCTTAGGGACAGGGTTTGCCTACGAGCAGTACTTC	CASSLGTGFAYEQYF	TRBJ2-7	TRBD1	NA	TRBV11-2
TGTGCCAGCAGACCTTCGACTAGCGGCCAAGAGACCCAGTACTTC	CASRPSTSGQETQYF	TRBJ2-5	TRBD2	NA	TRBV27
TGTGCCAGTAGTATAGGTGGAGTAAATGAATACGAGCAGTACTTC	CASSIGGVNEYEQYF	TRBJ2-7	NA	NA	TRBV19
TGTGCCGCCTCAATGAAGGGGTTGGGGGGCTACACCTTC	CAASMKGLGGYTF	TRBJ1-2	NA	few	TRBV5-6
TGCGCCAGCAGCCCTGAGACAGGGTTGTTCAATGAGCAGTTCTTC	CASSPETGLFNEQFF	TRBJ2-1	TRBD1	NA	TRBV4-3
TGTGCCTGGAGCGGGACAGGGGAAAATCAGCCCCAGCATTTT	CAWSGTGENQPQHF	TRBJ1-5	TRBD1	NA	TRBV30
TGTGCCAGCAGTGAAGCGCTGGGGTTGGACAGAGCCTACGAGCAGTACTTC	CASSEALGLDRAYEQYF	TRBJ2-7	NA	NA	TRBV6-1
TGTGCCAGCAGTTTAAGAGGTAATCAGCCCCAGCATTTT	CASSLRGNQPQHF	TRBJ1-5	NA	NA	TRBV27
TGCGCCAGCAGCTTGGGGTTTGGGGAGTCTACCTACTCTGGGGCCAACGTCCTGACTTTC	CASSLGFGESTYSGANVLTF	TRBJ2-6	NA	NA	TRBV5-1
TGTGCCAGCAGCGCCGGGGGGGGAGATCAGCCCCAGCATTTT	CASSAGGGDQPQHF	TRBJ1-5	NA	NA	TRBV5-8
TGTGCCAGCAGCTCCTCGGAGGGGCCCCAGCATTTT	CASSSSEGPQHF	TRBJ1-5	NA	NA	TRBV9
TGTGCCAGCATCGGGGGGGGGTTATACGAGCAGTACTTC	CASIGGGLYEQYF	TRBJ2-7	TRBD2	NA	TRBV6-1
TGTGCCAGCAGCCAGCCCACCGGGACTCAATCCTACGAGCAGTACTTC	CASSQPTGTQSYEQYF	TRBJ2-7	NA	NA	TRBV4-2
TGCAGCGTTTTCGGACAGGGAGGCTACACCTTC	CSVFGQGGYTF	TRBJ1-2	TRBD1	NA	TRBV29-1
TGTGCCAGCAGCGGCCGGGACAGGGACGAGCAGTACTTC	CASSGRDRDEQYF	TRBJ2-7	TRBD1	once	TRBV5-4
TGTGCCAGTAGTATGGAACAGGGGAACACCGGGGAGCTGTTTTTT	CASSMEQGNTGELFF	TRBJ2-2	NA	once	TRBV19
TGTGCCAGCAGCCACTCAGACAGGGCCAAGCAGTACTTC	CASSHSDRAKQYF	TRBJ2-7	TRBD1	NA	TRBV14
TGTGCCAGCAGCTTGAATAGGGGTCAGCCCCAGCATTTT	CASSLNRGQPQHF	TRBJ1-5	NA	NA	TRBV7-6
TGTGCCAGCAGGGGCGACGGCTCTGAAGCTTTCTTT	CASRGDGSEAFF	TRBJ1-1	NA	NA	TRBV9
TGTGCCAGCAGTGACTTTAGACAGGATTCCTACGAGCAGTACTTC	CASSDFRQDSYEQYF	TRBJ2-7	NA	NA	TRBV25-1
TGTGCCAGCGCCGAAGAGGGGGGGGGTGTGGGGAACACTGAAGCTTTCTTT	CASAEEGGGVGNTEAFF	TRBJ1-1	NA	NA	TRBV4-2
TGTGCCAGCAGCTTGGCCAAGGGGCCCAAGTACGAGCAGTACTTC	CASSLAKGPKYEQYF	TRBJ2-7	NA	NA	TRBV5-6
TGTGCCAGCAGCCTAGGGGACAGGGGGCCTGCAGATACGCAGTATTTT	CASSLGDRGPADTQYF	TRBJ2-3	TRBD1	NA	TRBV7-3
TGTGCCAGCAGCTTATCGCGGGGGGCGACCGGGGAGCTGTTTTTT	CASSLSRGATGELFF	TRBJ2-2	TRBD2	NA	TRBV13